A single T cell receptor beta chain is shown here with its context. What it binds is not known. Sequenced by immunoSEQ multiplex PCR; TCRdb stores in-frame clones only, minus some. The sample has tens of thousands of clones, over 85% seen once. Trimming pared 5 bases from V and 3 bases from J, leaving 15 bases between. This CDR3 contains 15 residues. Germline CDR1 is MNHEY and CDR2 is SMNVEV (reference sequence). The data were taken from a study of graft-versus-host responses after intestinal transplantation. Background on the study: Recipients underwent multivisceral, liver-intestinal, or isolated intestinal transplants. Study observations and caveats: Ileal or blood samples showed some GvH clones first, and such clones were also found in recipient marrow.

The chain combines TRBV27 with TRBJ2-3; D is possibly TRBD1 or TRBD2 (5 bases each). The source is a human patient who received an intestinal transplant, so some T cells may come from the graft donor. Sample: bone marrow, taken roughly 780 days after intestinal transplantation. For the CDR3, the DNA is TGTGCCAGCAGTCCGCCCCCGGGGCCTACAGATACGCAGTATTTT. Its protein product is CASSPPPGPTDTQYF.